One sample yielded the 31 T cell receptor beta chains listed below, sequenced in a study of T-cell reconstitution after alpha-beta-depleted transplantation in children. A library of TCRbeta sequences, prepared with unique molecular identifiers, was generated. In TCRdb, the PCR reads were re-called with MiXCR into one record per CDR3 protein. The sample yields about 350,000 distinct CDR3 sequences, around 15% seen once. The sequencing here drew on PBMCs, mostly from graft donor cells, taken 360 days after TCRalphabeta/CD19-depleted stem cell transplant. These receptors were obtained from a male patient under 10 years old who had a stem cell transplant for acute lymphoblastic leukemia, so the T cells may come from the graft donor.

The chain links TRBV20-1 to TRBJ2-7; tentative D call: TRBD2 (6 bases). Trimming cost V 0 bases and J 4 bases, with 16 bases left between them. Germline V gene data show CDR1 as DFQATT and CDR2 as SNEGSKA (reference sequence). The CDR3 length is 15 residues. This CDR3 is CSARDLGGVEYEQYF. The CDR3 nucleotides read TGCAGTGCTAGAGATCTGGGGGGAGTCGAGTACGAGCAGTACTTC.

This clonotype was seen a handful of times. V is TRBV7-6 and J is TRBJ2-7; D is ambiguous. Looked up from germline, CDR1 is SGHVS and CDR2 is FNYEAQ. The V and J ends lost 5 bases and 4 bases respectively, with 9 bases between them. The CDR3 is made up of 12 amino acids. CDR3 DNA sequence: TGTGCCAGCAGCCCGCCGGGTTACGAGCAGTACTTC. Translation: CASSPPGYEQYF. The full variable domain, with the rest looked up from reference TRBV7-6 and TRBJ2-7, is GAGVSQSPRYKVTKRGQDVALRCDPISGHVSLYWYRQALGQGPEFLTYFNYEAQQDKSGLPNDRFSAERPEGSISTLTIQRTEQRDSAMYRCASSPPGYEQYFGPGTRLTVT.

This clonotype was detected a few times. The gene calls are TRBV12-3 or TRBV12-4 and TRBJ1-1; 8 bases fit TRBD1. The CDR3 is made up of 15 amino acids. The V gene end was trimmed by 5 bases and the J gene end by 2 bases; junction bases not matched to a gene: 7. CDR3 region: CASSRRDRPNTEAFF. In nucleotides, the CDR3 is TGTGCCAGCAGTAGAAGGGACAGGCCCAACACTGAAGCTTTCTTT.

In its sample, this clonotype was seen a few times. V and J are TRBV7-2 and TRBJ2-7; TRBD2 agrees at 7 bases. CDR1 and CDR2 from the germline V gene are SGHTA and FQGNSA. Trimming cost V 2 bases and J 3 bases; bases outside gene matches: 7. The CDR3 totals 15 residues. The CDR3 protein is CASSLLAGAGYEQYF. The CDR3 DNA follows: TGTGCCAGCAGCTTATTGGCGGGAGCTGGCTACGAGCAGTACTTC.

A few counts support this clonotype. The rearrangement links TRBV6-5 to TRBJ2-1, with 9 bases aligning to TRBD1. Looked up from germline, CDR1 is MNHEY and CDR2 is SVGAGI. Losses at the gene ends were 4 bases for V and 12 bases for J; bases not matched to a gene: 7. This CDR3 is 13 amino acids long. The CDR3: CASSWGQGSGQFF. The CDR3 DNA reads TGTGCCAGCAGTTGGGGACAGGGTTCGGGGCAGTTCTTC.

This clonotype occurred a few times. The chain is built from TRBV20-1 and TRBJ2-1; weak D call: TRBD2 (6 bases). This CDR3 comprises 13 residues. Germline lookup yields CDR1 DFQATT and CDR2 SNEGSKA (reference sequence). Between the trimmed V and J ends, which lost 3 bases and 8 bases, there was a span of 14 bases. The CDR3 sequence is CSASSGPLDEQFF. DNA for the CDR3: TGCAGTGCTAGTAGCGGCCCACTGGATGAGCAGTTCTTC.

There are a few counts of this clonotype. V usage is TRBV12-3 or TRBV12-4 and J usage is TRBJ2-3; the D is unclear. The CDR3 length is 13 residues. V dropped 0 bases and J dropped 6 bases, with 7 bases sitting between them. CDR3 DNA sequence: TGTGCCAGCAGTTTAGCGACGGCGGATACGCAGTATTTT. This encodes CASSLATADTQYF.

The chain recombines TRBV7-9 with TRBJ2-1; D is perhaps TRBD2 (5 bases). Germline V CDR1 and CDR2: SEHNR, FQNEAQ (reference sequence). Trimming stripped 1 base from V and 6 bases from J, with 19 bases between. This CDR3 is 17 amino acids long. Here the CDR3 reads CASSLGLLREGSNEQFF. CDR3 nucleotides: TGTGCCAGCAGCTTAGGCCTCCTACGGGAAGGAAGCAATGAGCAGTTCTTC.

This rearrangement joins TRBV29-1 to TRBJ2-7, with 8 bases lining up with TRBD1. Losses at the gene ends were 4 bases for V and 3 bases for J; bases not matched to a gene: 8. Germline V gene lookup returns CDR1 SQVTM and CDR2 ANQGSEA. The length of the CDR3 is 14 residues. CDR3 DNA: TGCAGCGTTGTAACGACAGGGGCGGGCTACGAGCAGTACTTC. This gives the protein CSVVTTGAGYEQYF.

A few counts support this clonotype. This rearrangement joins TRBV7-2 to TRBJ2-7; D is unresolved. The CDR3 sequence is 12 residues long. Germline loops: CDR1 SGHTA, CDR2 FQGNSA. Trimming removed 5 bases at V and 2 bases at J, with 7 bases between. CDR3 residues: CASSQHPYEQYF. CDR3 bases: TGTGCCAGCAGCCAACATCCCTACGAGCAGTACTTC.

The V and J genes are TRBV5-1 and TRBJ1-2, with a weak D call TRBD1 (5 bases). The germline V gene has CDR1 SGHRS and CDR2 YFSETQ. The CDR3 loop spans 13 amino acids. V was pared by 0 bases and J by 4 bases, with 7 bases between. Written as DNA, the CDR3 is TGCGCCAGCAGCTTGGGACAGACCTATGGCTACACCTTC. This codes for CASSLGQTYGYTF.

This clonotype was recorded many times. The chain joins TRBV29-1 to TRBJ2-3; D gene uncertain. Trimming cost V 1 base and J 5 bases, with 4 bases left between them. CDR3 length: 11 amino acids. Germline lookup yields CDR1 SQVTM and CDR2 ANQGSEA. The CDR3 DNA is TGCAGCGTTGAAGGTGGAGATACGCAGTATTTT. It yields the protein CSVEGGDTQYF.

This clonotype was picked up a small number of times. This CDR3 reads CASSRDRHYGYTF. CDR3 DNA: TGTGCCAGCAGTCGGGACAGGCACTATGGCTACACCTTC. The chain combines TRBV2 with TRBJ1-2, with 8 bases fitting TRBD1. V trimming: 5 bases; J trimming: 3 bases; junction bases outside the gene matches: 2. Looked up from germline, CDR1 is SNHLY and CDR2 is FYNNEI. CDR3 length: 13 amino acids.

This clonotype turned up a few times. The V call is TRBV9, the J call TRBJ2-1; D not certain. The germline V gene encodes CDR1 SGDLS and CDR2 YYNGEE. This CDR3 spans 13 amino acids. Trimming removed 0 bases at V and 8 bases at J, with 9 bases between. The CDR3 here is CASSVVSSHEQFF. Here the CDR3 DNA reads TGTGCCAGCAGCGTAGTCAGCTCCCATGAGCAGTTCTTC. Supplemented by reference TRBV9 and TRBJ2-1, the full variable domain reads DSGVTQTPKHLITATGQRVTLRCSPRSGDLSVYWYQQSLDQGLQFLIQYYNGEERAKGNILERFSAQQFPDLHSELNLSSLELGDSALYFCASSVVSSHEQFFGPGTRLTVL.

The chain joins TRBV12-3 or TRBV12-4 to TRBJ2-6; D not certain. This CDR3 is 15 amino acids long. V gave up 1 base and J gave up 2 bases, with 6 bases separating them. CDR3 in amino acids: CASSLGLAGANVLTF. Here the CDR3 DNA reads TGTGCCAGCAGTTTAGGCCTCGCTGGGGCCAACGTCCTGACTTTC.

The rearrangement links TRBV25-1 to TRBJ1-1; the match to TRBD1 covers 10 bases. The CDR3 is made up of 17 amino acids. V trimming: 6 bases; J trimming: 4 bases; junction bases outside the gene matches: 14. CDR1 and CDR2 (germline): MGHDK, SYGVNS. CDR3 in DNA: TGTGCCAGCAGATCGACAGGGGGCGCGGCGAGGGGCACTGAAGCTTTCTTT. Translated: CASRSTGGAARGTEAFF.

This clonotype has more than one count but fewer than ten. The chain carries TRBV20-1 and TRBJ2-1; the D is unclear. The V end was cut by 6 bases, the J end by 8 bases, with 8 bases between. This CDR3 has 10 amino acids. The germline V gene encodes CDR1 DFQATT and CDR2 SNEGSKA (reference sequence). The CDR3 nucleotides are TGCAGTGCCAGTGTCTATGAGCAGTTCTTC. Translated: CSASVYEQFF.

This chain connects TRBV5-1 to TRBJ2-5; no clear D. Germline CDR1 reads SGHRS; CDR2 reads YFSETQ. Trimming shortened V by 1 base and J by 1 base, and 11 bases separated the two germline ends. There are 15 residues in the CDR3. Written as DNA, the CDR3 is TGCGCCAGCAGCTTGTCGAGCCTACCCCAAGAGACCCAGTACTTC. Its translation is CASSLSSLPQETQYF.

The V gene is TRBV5-1, the J gene TRBJ1-6; D gene unclear. Deletions cut 0 bases from V and 10 bases from J, with 14 bases between. The CDR3 spans 15 residues. Germline CDR1 is SGHRS and CDR2 is YFSETQ. The CDR3 DNA is TGCGCCAGCAGCTTGGCGTTAGGGTTGGACTCACCCCTCCACTTT. Protein product: CASSLALGLDSPLHF.

In this sample, this clonotype turned up many times. This sequence joins TRBV2 and TRBJ2-2; 7 positions agree with TRBD2. V shed 8 bases and J 5 bases; nucleotides not matched to a gene: 8. Germline CDR1 SNHLY, CDR2 FYNNEI. The CDR3 has 14 residues. CDR3: CASVAGALTGELFF. The DNA of the CDR3 is TGTGCCAGCGTGGCGGGAGCGTTGACCGGGGAGCTGTTTTTT.

As DNA, the CDR3 is TGTGCCAGCAGCTTACGGCGGGAGCCCAACTACGAGCAGTACTTC. This sequence encodes CASSLRREPNYEQYF. This chain uses TRBV7-2 with TRBJ2-7, with 7 bases fitting TRBD2. This CDR3 comprises 15 residues. Trimming at V came to 2 bases and at J to 3 bases, leaving 7 bases not matched to a gene. Per germline, CDR1 SGHTA and CDR2 FQGNSA. The variable domain in full, completed from reference TRBV7-2 and TRBJ2-7, reads GAGVSQSPSNKVTEKGKDVELRCDPISGHTALYWYRQSLGQGLEFLIYFQGNSAPDKSGLPSDRFSAERTGGSVSTLTIQRTQQEDSAVYLCASSLRREPNYEQYFGPGTRLTVT.

The J gene is TRBJ2-7, the V gene TRBV29-1; a weak D match, TRBD2 (6 bases). Trimming removed 4 bases at V and 5 bases at J, with 21 bases between. Germline values: CDR1 SQVTM, CDR2 ANQGSEA. The CDR3 runs 15 residues. The chain's CDR3 is CSVGLTGTPTDEQYF. In DNA form, the CDR3 reads TGCAGCGTTGGGTTGACCGGGACTCCAACCGACGAGCAGTACTTC.

Ten or more counts support this clonotype. J is TRBJ1-4 and V is TRBV18; D remains unclear. Germline assignment: CDR1 KGHSH and CDR2 LQKENI. The length of the CDR3 is 16 residues. V gave up 2 bases and J gave up 0 bases, with 10 bases separating them. The CDR3 sequence is CASSPNAGTTNEKLFF. CDR3 bases: TGTGCCAGCTCACCAAACGCAGGAACAACTAATGAAAAACTGTTTTTT.

This clonotype has at least ten counts. The chain is built from TRBV4-2 and TRBJ2-1; D perhaps matches TRBD2 (6 bases). The CDR3 is 15 amino acids. From germline, CDR1 is LGHNA and CDR2 YNFKEQ. Trimming cost V 2 bases and J 4 bases, with 12 bases left between them. The CDR3 nucleotides read TGTGCCAGCAGCCAAACCCTGGGAGGTTACAATGAGCAGTTCTTC. This translates into CASSQTLGGYNEQFF.

In its sample, this clonotype was seen many times. The chain carries TRBV12-3 or TRBV12-4 and TRBJ1-6; D gene uncertain. V shed 5 bases and J shed 9 bases, with 11 bases lying between them. The CDR3 loop spans 13 amino acids. CDR3 protein: CASSDWARSPLHF. As DNA, the CDR3 is TGTGCCAGCAGTGATTGGGCCCGTTCACCCCTCCACTTT.

The sample holds many counts of this clonotype. This sequence joins TRBV12-3 or TRBV12-4 and TRBJ2-1, with 12 bases matching TRBD2. The CDR3 spans 14 residues. The V and J ends lost 9 bases and 7 bases, in that order; junction bases with no gene match: 7. The CDR3 sequence: CASRTSGMENEQFF. CDR3 nucleotides: TGTGCCAGTAGGACTAGCGGGATGGAGAATGAGCAGTTCTTC.

This clonotype was detected only a few times. Written as DNA, the CDR3 is TGCGCCAGCAGGACAGGCTACGAGCAGTACTTC. Encoded protein: CASRTGYEQYF. This chain joins TRBV5-1 and TRBJ2-7, with D maybe TRBD1 (6 bases). The CDR3 runs 11 residues. Germline lookup yields CDR1 SGHRS and CDR2 YFSETQ. V lost 5 bases and J lost 3, with 6 bases in between.

CDR3 sequence (DNA): TGTGCCAGCAGTTGTCCTATAGCGGACCACCGTCGCGGGGACGAGCAGTACTTC. The encoded protein is CASSCPIADHRRGDEQYF. This chain links TRBV9 with TRBJ2-7; D is perhaps TRBD2 (6 bases). This CDR3 is built from 18 residues. Trimming took 5 bases from V and 5 from J, leaving 29 bases between them. Germline lookup yields CDR1 SGDLS and CDR2 YYNGEE.

The chain is built from TRBV28 and TRBJ2-5; 7 bases fit TRBD1. The junction had 13 bases not matched to a gene; V was cut back by 7 bases and J by 2 bases. The CDR3 is 16 residues long. Germline V lookup: CDR1 MDHEN, CDR2 SYDVKM. CDR3 residues: CASTPLQGTAQETQYF. As DNA, the CDR3 is TGTGCCAGCACTCCCCTACAGGGGACAGCACAAGAGACCCAGTACTTC. The complete variable domain, with remaining parts taken from reference TRBV28 and TRBJ2-5, reads DVKVTQSSRYLVKRTGEKVFLECVQDMDHENMFWYRQDPGLGLRLIYFSYDVKMKEKGDIPEGYSVSREKKERFSLILESASTNQTSMYLCASTPLQGTAQETQYFGPGTRLLVL.

Written as DNA, the CDR3 is TGCGCCAGCAGCCAAGCTGCTCTAGCGGGAGAAGGCACCGGGGAGCTGTTTTTT. Its protein is CASSQAALAGEGTGELFF. The rearrangement uses TRBV4-1 and TRBJ2-2, with 10 bases matching TRBD2. CDR3 length: 18 residues. Trimming took 1 base from V and 4 from J; bases not matched to a gene: 9. Germline V CDR1 and CDR2: MGHRA, YSYEKL.

This chain connects TRBV7-9 to TRBJ2-1; possible D gene TRBD1, 5 bases. V lost 5 bases and J lost 3, with 11 bases in between. The germline gives CDR1 SEHNR, CDR2 FQNEAQ (reference sequence). The CDR3 sequence is 14 residues long. As DNA, the CDR3 is TGTGCCAGCAGCCTAATGGACAACTACAATGAGCAGTTCTTC. As protein: CASSLMDNYNEQFF.